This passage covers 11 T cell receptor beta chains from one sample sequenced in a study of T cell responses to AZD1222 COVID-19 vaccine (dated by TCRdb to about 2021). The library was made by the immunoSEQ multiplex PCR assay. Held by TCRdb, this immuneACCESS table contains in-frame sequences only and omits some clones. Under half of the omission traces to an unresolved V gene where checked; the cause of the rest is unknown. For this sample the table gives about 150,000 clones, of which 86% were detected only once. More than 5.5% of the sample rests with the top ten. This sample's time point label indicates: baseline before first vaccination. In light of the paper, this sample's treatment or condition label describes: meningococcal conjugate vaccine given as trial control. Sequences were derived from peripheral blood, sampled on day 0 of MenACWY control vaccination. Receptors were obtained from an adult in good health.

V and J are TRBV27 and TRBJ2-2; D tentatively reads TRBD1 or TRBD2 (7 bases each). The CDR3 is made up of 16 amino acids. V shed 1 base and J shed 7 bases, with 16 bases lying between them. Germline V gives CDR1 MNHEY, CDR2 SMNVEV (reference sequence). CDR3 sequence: CASSLWGRGRGGELFF. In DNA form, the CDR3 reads TGTGCCAGCAGTTTATGGGGCAGGGGGAGGGGCGGGGAGCTGTTTTTT.

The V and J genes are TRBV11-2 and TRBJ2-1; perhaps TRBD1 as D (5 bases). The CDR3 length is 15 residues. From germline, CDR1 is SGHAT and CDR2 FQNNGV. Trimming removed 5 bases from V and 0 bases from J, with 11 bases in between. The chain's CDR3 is CASSHRRGSYNEQFF. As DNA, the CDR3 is TGTGCCAGCAGCCACAGAAGGGGCTCCTACAATGAGCAGTTCTTC. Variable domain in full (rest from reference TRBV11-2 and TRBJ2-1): EAGVAQSPRYKIIEKRQSVAFWCNPISGHATLYWYQQILGQGPKLLIQFQNNGVVDDSQLPKDRFSAERLKGVDSTLKIQPAKLEDSAVYLCASSHRRGSYNEQFFGPGTRLTVL.

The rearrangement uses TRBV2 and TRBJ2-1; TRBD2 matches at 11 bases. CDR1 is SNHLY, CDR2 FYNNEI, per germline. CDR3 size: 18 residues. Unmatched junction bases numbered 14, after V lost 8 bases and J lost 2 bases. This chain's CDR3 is CASARFSGRAGAYNEQFF. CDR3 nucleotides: TGTGCCAGCGCCCGGTTTAGCGGGAGGGCCGGGGCCTACAATGAGCAGTTCTTC.

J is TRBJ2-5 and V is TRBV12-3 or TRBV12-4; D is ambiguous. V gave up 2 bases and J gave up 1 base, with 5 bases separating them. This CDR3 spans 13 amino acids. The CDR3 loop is CASSLMAQETQYF. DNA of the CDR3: TGTGCCAGCAGTTTAATGGCCCAAGAGACCCAGTACTTC.

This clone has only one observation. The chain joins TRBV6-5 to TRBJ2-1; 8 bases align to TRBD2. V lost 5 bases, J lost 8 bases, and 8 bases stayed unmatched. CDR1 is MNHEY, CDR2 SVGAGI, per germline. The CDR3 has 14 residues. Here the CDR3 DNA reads TGTGCCAGCAGTCTAGAGCGGGGGTGGGATGAGCAGTTCTTC. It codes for CASSLERGWDEQFF.

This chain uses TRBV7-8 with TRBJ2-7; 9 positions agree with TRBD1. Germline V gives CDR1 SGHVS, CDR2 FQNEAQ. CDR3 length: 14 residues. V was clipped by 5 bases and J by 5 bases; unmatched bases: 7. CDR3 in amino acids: CASSAGTGSDEQYF. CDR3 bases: TGTGCCAGCAGCGCTGGGACAGGGTCTGACGAGCAGTACTTC.

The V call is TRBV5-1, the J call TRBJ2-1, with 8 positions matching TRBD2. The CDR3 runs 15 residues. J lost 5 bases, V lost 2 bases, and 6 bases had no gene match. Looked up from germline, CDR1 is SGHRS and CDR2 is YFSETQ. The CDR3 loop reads CASSLAGDGNNEQFF. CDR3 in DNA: TGCGCCAGCAGCTTAGCGGGAGACGGTAACAATGAGCAGTTCTTC. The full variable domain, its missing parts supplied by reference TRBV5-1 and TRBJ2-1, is KAGVTQTPRYLIKTRGQQVTLSCSPISGHRSVSWYQQTPGQGLQFLFEYFSETQRNKGNFPGRFSGRQFSNSRSEMNVSTLELGDSALYLCASSLAGDGNNEQFFGPGTRLTVL.

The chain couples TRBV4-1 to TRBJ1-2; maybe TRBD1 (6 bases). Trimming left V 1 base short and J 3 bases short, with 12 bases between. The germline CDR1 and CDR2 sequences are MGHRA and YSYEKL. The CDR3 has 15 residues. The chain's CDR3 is CASSQVRGVDYGYTF. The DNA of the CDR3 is TGCGCCAGCAGCCAAGTAAGGGGGGTAGACTATGGCTACACCTTC.

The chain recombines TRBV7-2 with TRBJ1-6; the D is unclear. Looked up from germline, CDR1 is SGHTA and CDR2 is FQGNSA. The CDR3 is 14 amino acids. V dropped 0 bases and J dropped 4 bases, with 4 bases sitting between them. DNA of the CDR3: TGTGCCAGCAGCTTAGCGGGGTATAATTCACCCCTCCACTTT. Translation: CASSLAGYNSPLHF. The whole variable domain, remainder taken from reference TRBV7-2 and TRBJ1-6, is GAGVSQSPSNKVTEKGKDVELRCDPISGHTALYWYRQSLGQGLEFLIYFQGNSAPDKSGLPSDRFSAERTGGSVSTLTIQRTQQEDSAVYLCASSLAGYNSPLHFGNGTRLTVT.

CDR3 in amino acids: CASSELQGEVKNIQYF. CDR3 nucleotides: TGCGCCAGCAGTGAATTGCAGGGGGAGGTCAAAAACATTCAGTACTTC. V usage is TRBV5-1 and J usage is TRBJ2-4, with a tentative D call TRBD1 (7 bases). This CDR3 has 16 residues. The germline V gene encodes CDR1 SGHRS and CDR2 YFSETQ. V was shortened by 5 bases and J by 3 bases, with 18 bases between the two germline ends.

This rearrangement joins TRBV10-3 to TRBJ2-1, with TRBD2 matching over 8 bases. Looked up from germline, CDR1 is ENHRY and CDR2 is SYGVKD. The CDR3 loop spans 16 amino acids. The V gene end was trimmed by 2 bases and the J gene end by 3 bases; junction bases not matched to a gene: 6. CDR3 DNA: TGTGCCATCAGTGAGAGGGGCGGGGGGATCTACAATGAGCAGTTCTTC. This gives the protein CAISERGGGIYNEQFF.